Listed here are 5 T cell receptor beta chains from one sample, sequenced in a study of PD-1 blockade in mismatch repair-deficient tumors. The protocol was immunoSEQ multiplex PCR, while the TCRdb copy is restricted to in-frame clones and leaves out a portion. The profile shows 38,000 or so clones, 70% to 90% of them singletons. Source: peripheral blood, taken roughly 76 weeks after starting pembrolizumab. Receptor source: an adult with mismatch repair-deficient cancer.

This chain connects TRBV15 to TRBJ1-1; no reliable D call. The CDR3 length is 14 residues. The V gene's germline CDR1 is LNHNV and CDR2 YYDKDF (reference sequence). With 1 base removed from V and 3 bases from J, the gap between germline ends came to 9 bases. The CDR3 reads CATSRGGLDTEAFF. CDR3 DNA sequence: TGTGCCACCAGCAGAGGAGGGTTGGACACTGAAGCTTTCTTT.

This clone was detected only once. As DNA, the CDR3 is TGTGCCTGGAGTGGAGGGACTAGCGGCGCTGAGCAGTTCTTC. Translated, it gives CAWSGGTSGAEQFF. The chain couples TRBV30 to TRBJ2-1, with TRBD2 matching over 11 bases. Germline-derived CDR1 and CDR2 are GTSNPN and SVGIG (reference sequence). The junction had 5 bases not matched to a gene; V was cut back by 1 base and J by 9 bases. The CDR3 extends over 14 amino acids.

The chain uses TRBV7-3 and TRBJ1-5; tentatively, D is TRBD1 (5 bases). Germline V gene sequence: CDR1 SGHTA, CDR2 FQGTGA. The CDR3 has 15 residues. V lost 5 bases, J lost 3 bases, and 14 bases lay in between. The DNA of the CDR3 is TGTGCCAGCAGCCACACCGGGACGGACAATCAGCCCCAGCATTTT. Protein product: CASSHTGTDNQPQHF.

V and J are TRBV6-1 and TRBJ1-1, with 7 nucleotides matching TRBD1. Germline CDR1 MNHNS, CDR2 SASEGT. This CDR3 is built from 14 residues. With V trimmed by 10 bases and J by 1 base, 9 bases remained unmatched. The CDR3 loop reads CAIRPTGENTEAFF. The CDR3 nucleotides read TGTGCCATCCGACCAACAGGGGAGAACACTGAAGCTTTCTTT.

Regarding this clone: The junction does not match germline at one end; this may be a read error. The rearrangement links TRBV4-3 to TRBJ1-2; a possible D gene is TRBD1 (6 bases). CDR1 is LGHNA and CDR2 is YSLEER in the germline V gene. The CDR3 totals 15 residues. The CDR3 DNA sequence: TGCGCCGGCAGCCAAGAGTGGAGGGGGGACTATGGCTACACCTTC. The encoded protein is CAGSQEWRGDYGYTF.